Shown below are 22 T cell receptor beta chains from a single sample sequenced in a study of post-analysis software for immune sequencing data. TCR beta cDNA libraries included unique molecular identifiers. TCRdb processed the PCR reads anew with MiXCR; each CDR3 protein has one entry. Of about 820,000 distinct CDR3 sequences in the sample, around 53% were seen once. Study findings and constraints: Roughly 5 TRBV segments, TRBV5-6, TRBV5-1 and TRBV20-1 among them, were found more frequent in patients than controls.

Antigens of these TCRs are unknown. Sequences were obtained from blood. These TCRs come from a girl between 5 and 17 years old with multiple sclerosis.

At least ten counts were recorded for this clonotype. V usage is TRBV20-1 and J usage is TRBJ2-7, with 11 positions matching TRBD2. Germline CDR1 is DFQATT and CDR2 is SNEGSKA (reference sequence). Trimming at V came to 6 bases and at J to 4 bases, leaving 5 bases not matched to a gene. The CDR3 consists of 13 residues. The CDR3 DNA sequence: TGCAGTGCCAGACTAGCGGGACGGTACGAGCAGTACTTC. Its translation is CSARLAGRYEQYF.

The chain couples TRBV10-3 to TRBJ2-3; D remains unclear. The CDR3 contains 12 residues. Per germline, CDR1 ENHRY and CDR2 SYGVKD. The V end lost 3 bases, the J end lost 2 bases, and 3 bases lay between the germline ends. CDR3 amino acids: CAISDPTDTQYF. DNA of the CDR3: TGTGCCATCAGTGACCCCACAGATACGCAGTATTTT.

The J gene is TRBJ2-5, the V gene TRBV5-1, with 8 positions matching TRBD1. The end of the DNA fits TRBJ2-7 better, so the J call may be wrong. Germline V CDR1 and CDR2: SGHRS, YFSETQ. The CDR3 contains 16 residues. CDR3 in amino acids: CASSFGIGQGNYEQYF. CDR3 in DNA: TGCGCCAGCAGCTTTGGCATAGGACAGGGAAACTACGAGCAGTACTTC.

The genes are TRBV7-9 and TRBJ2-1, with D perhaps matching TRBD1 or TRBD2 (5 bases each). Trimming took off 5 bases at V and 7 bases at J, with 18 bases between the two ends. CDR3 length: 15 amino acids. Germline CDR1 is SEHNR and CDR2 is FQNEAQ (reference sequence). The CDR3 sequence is CASSPSWGSANEQFF. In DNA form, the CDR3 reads TGTGCCAGCAGCCCGTCGTGGGGGAGTGCTAATGAGCAGTTCTTC.

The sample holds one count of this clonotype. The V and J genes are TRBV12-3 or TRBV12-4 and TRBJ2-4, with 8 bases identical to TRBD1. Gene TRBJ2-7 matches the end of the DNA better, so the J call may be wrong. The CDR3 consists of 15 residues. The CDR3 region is CASSSRVRGLYEQYF. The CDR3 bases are TGTGCCAGCAGTTCAAGAGTCAGGGGGCTATACGAGCAGTACTTC.

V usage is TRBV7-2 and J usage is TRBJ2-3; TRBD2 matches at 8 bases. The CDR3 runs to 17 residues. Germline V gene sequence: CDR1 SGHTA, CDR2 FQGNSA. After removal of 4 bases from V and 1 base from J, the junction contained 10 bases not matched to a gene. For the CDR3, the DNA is TGTGCCAGCAGCTGGCGTACTAGCGGAGGACGCACAGATACGCAGTATTTT. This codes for CASSWRTSGGRTDTQYF.

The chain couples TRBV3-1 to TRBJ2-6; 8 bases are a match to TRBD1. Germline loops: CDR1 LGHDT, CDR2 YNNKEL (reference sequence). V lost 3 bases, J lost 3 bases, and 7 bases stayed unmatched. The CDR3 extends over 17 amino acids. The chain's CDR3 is CASSQTQGASGANVLTF. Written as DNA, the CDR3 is TGTGCCAGCAGCCAGACTCAGGGGGCTAGTGGGGCCAACGTCCTGACTTTC.

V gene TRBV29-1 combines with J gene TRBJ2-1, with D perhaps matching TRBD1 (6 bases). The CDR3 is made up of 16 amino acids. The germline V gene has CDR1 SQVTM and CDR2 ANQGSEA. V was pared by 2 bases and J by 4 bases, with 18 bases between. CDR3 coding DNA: TGCAGCGTTGAAAAGATACAGGGTCCCTCTTACAATGAGCAGTTCTTC. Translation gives CSVEKIQGPSYNEQFF.

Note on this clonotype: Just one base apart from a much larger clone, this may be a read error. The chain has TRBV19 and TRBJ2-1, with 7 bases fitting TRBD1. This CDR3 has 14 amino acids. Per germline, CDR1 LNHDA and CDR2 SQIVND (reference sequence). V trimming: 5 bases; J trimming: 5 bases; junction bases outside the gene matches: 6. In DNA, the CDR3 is TGTGCCAGTAGTCCCTGGGACAGTAACAATGAGCAGTTCTTC. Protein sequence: CASSPWDSNNEQFF.

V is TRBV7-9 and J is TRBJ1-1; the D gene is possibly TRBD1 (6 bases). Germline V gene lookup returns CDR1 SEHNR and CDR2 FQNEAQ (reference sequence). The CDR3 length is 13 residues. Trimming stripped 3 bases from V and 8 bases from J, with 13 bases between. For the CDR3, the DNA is TGTGCCAGCAGCTTGACAACCGGGACAGAAGCTTTCTTT. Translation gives CASSLTTGTEAFF.

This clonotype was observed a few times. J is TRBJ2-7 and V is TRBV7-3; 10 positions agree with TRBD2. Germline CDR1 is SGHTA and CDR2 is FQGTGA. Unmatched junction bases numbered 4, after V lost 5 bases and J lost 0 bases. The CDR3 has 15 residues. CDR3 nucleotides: TGTGCCAGCAGCCTAGCGGGGGACACCTCCTACGAGCAGTACTTC. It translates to CASSLAGDTSYEQYF.

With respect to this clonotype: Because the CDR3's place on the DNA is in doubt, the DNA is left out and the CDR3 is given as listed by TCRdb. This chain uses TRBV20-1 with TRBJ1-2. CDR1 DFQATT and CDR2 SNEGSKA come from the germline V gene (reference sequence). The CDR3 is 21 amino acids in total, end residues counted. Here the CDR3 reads CSARDVLASSYEQYFGPGYTF.

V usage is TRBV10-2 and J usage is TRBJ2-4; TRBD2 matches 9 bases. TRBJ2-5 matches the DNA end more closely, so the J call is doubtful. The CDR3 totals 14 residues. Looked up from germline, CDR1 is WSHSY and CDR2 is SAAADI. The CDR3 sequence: CASGRSGSQETQYF. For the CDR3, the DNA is TGCGCCAGCGGCCGTAGCGGGAGCCAAGAGACCCAGTACTTC.

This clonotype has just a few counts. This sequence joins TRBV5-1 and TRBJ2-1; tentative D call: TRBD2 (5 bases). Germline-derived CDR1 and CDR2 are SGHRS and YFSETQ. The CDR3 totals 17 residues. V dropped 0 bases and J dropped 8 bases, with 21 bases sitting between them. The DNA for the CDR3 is TGCGCCAGCAGCTTGGGTACCTACCCGACTACGGCCGATGAGCAGTTCTTC. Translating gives CASSLGTYPTTADEQFF.

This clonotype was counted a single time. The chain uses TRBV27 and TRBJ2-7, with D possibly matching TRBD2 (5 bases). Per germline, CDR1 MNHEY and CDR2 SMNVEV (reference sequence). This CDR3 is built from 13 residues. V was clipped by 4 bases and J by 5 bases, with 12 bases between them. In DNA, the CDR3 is TGTGCCAGCAGTTCTGCGCCGGGGAACGAGCAGTACTTC. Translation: CASSSAPGNEQYF.

The CDR3 reads CSARDVVGTGDTEAFF. The CDR3 DNA reads as TGCAGTGCTAGAGATGTTGTCGGGACAGGGGACACTGAAGCTTTCTTT. This rearrangement joins TRBV20-1 to TRBJ1-1, with 10 bases lining up with TRBD1. The V segment lost 0 bases and the J segment 3 bases; nucleotides outside the gene matches: 7. Germline V CDR1 and CDR2: DFQATT, SNEGSKA (reference sequence). The CDR3 covers 16 residues.

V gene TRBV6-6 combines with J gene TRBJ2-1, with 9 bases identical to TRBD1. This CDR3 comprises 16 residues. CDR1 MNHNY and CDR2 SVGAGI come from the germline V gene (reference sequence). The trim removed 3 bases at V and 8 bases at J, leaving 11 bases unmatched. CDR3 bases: TGTGCCAGCAGTTATTTCACAGGGGGCCTTAGGGATGAGCAGTTCTTC. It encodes CASSYFTGGLRDEQFF.

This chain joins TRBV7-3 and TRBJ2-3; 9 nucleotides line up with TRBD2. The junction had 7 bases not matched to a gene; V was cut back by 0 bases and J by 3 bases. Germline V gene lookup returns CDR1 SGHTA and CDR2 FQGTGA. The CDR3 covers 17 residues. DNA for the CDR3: TGTGCCAGCAGCTTAACGGCTAGCGGGACCCTAACAGATACGCAGTATTTT. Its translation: CASSLTASGTLTDTQYF.

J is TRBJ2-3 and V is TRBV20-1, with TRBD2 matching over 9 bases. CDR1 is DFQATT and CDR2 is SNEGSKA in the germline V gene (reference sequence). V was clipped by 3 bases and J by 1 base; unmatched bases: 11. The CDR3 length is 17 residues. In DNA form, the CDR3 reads TGCAGTGCTAGTAGAGCGGGGGGACCTGCTCGCACAGATACGCAGTATTTT. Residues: CSASRAGGPARTDTQYF.

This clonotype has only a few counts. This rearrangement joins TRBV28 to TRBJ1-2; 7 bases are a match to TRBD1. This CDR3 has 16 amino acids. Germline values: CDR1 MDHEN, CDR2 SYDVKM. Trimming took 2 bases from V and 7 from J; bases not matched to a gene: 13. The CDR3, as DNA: TGTGCCAGCAGTTTAGTGGAGGGGGCGTTCGGATCTGGCTACACCTTC. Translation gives CASSLVEGAFGSGYTF.

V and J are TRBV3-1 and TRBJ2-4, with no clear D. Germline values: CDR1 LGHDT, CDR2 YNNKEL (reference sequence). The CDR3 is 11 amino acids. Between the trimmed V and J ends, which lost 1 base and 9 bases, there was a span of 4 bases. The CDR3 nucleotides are TGTGCCAGCAGCCAAGTCGGCATTCAGTACTTC. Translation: CASSQVGIQYF.

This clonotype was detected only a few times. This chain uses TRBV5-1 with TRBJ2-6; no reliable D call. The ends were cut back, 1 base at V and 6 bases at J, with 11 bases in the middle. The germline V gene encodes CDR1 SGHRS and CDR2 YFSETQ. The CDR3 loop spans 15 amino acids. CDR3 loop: CASSLYVGTANVLTF. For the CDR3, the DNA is TGCGCCAGCAGCTTGTATGTAGGAACGGCCAACGTCCTGACTTTC. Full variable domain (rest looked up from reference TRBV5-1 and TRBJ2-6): KAGVTQTPRYLIKTRGQQVTLSCSPISGHRSVSWYQQTPGQGLQFLFEYFSETQRNKGNFPGRFSGRQFSNSRSEMNVSTLELGDSALYLCASSLYVGTANVLTFGAGSRLTVL.